This passage covers 17 T cell receptor beta chains from one sample sequenced in a study of T cell changes during pregnancy in multiple sclerosis. This table comes from immunoSEQ multiplex PCR, and its TCRdb copy is limited to in-frame clones, with some not included. The table includes about 79,000 clones, approximately 90% detected once. Here the sequenced sample was CD4+ T cells from peripheral blood mononuclear cells, taken in the second trimester of pregnancy. The receptors come from a female donor with multiple sclerosis, enrolled in a pregnancy study.

This chain uses TRBV2 with TRBJ1-1; TRBD1 might be the D (5 bases). Trimming removed 2 bases from V and 7 bases from J, with 8 bases in between. Germline V lookup: CDR1 SNHLY, CDR2 FYNNEI. CDR3 length: 12 residues. In nucleotides, the CDR3 is TGTGCCAGCAGTGAACAGGGCCATGAAGCTTTCTTT. It codes for CASSEQGHEAFF.

The chain has TRBV6-5 and TRBJ1-2; TRBD1 matches at 9 bases. The CDR3 consists of 15 residues. In germline, CDR1 is MNHEY, CDR2 SVGAGI. Trimming at V came to 0 bases and at J to 5 bases, leaving 4 bases not matched to a gene. DNA of the CDR3: TGTGCCAGCAGTTACTCAGGACAGGGGACTTATGGCTACACCTTC. This codes for CASSYSGQGTYGYTF.

The V and J genes are TRBV4-2 and TRBJ2-1; 8 bases are a match to TRBD2. The CDR3 totals 16 residues. CDR1 and CDR2 (germline): LGHNA, YNFKEQ. V shed 0 bases and J 6 bases; nucleotides not matched to a gene: 7. CDR3 sequence (DNA): TGTGCCAGCAGCCAAGAGGGCGGGAGGATCGGCAATGAGCAGTTCTTC. It encodes CASSQEGGRIGNEQFF.

In this sample, this clone turned up once. The chain combines TRBV27 with TRBJ1-2, with a tentative D call TRBD1 (5 bases). The CDR3 contains 14 residues. V was clipped by 3 bases and J by 5 bases, with 13 bases between them. Germline lookup yields CDR1 MNHEY and CDR2 SMNVEV (reference sequence). The CDR3 loop is CASSLGTREYGYTF. CDR3 coding DNA: TGTGCCAGCAGTTTGGGGACCCGGGAGTATGGCTACACCTTC.

The chain recombines TRBV19 with TRBJ1-2, with D perhaps TRBD1 (6 bases). Germline values: CDR1 LNHDA, CDR2 SQIVND (reference sequence). The CDR3 runs to 15 residues. V shed 4 bases and J shed 3 bases, with 15 bases lying between them. The CDR3 loop is CASSTLGQRYYGYTF. CDR3 coding DNA: TGTGCCAGTAGTACCCTAGGACAGCGATACTATGGCTACACCTTC.

V is TRBV28 and J is TRBJ2-2; tentative D call: TRBD2 (7 bases). CDR3 length equals 15 residues. V gave up 2 bases and J gave up 4 bases, with 11 bases separating them. Germline V gives CDR1 MDHEN, CDR2 SYDVKM. Here the CDR3 reads CASSLPRGGTGELFF. The CDR3 DNA reads TGTGCCAGCAGTTTACCGAGGGGGGGCACCGGGGAGCTGTTTTTT.

The V call is TRBV7-3, the J call TRBJ2-3; 7 bases map to TRBD1. V lost 2 bases, J lost 1 base, and 9 bases stayed unmatched. In germline, CDR1 is SGHTA, CDR2 FQGTGA. There are 17 residues in the CDR3. CDR3 sequence reads: CASSLSRQGSGTDTQYF. The CDR3, as DNA: TGTGCCAGCAGCTTATCCAGACAGGGATCGGGCACAGATACGCAGTATTTT.

The chain joins TRBV7-9 to TRBJ2-1, with TRBD2 matching over 8 bases. The CDR3 totals 14 residues. The V segment lost 7 bases and the J segment 5 bases; nucleotides outside the gene matches: 7. CDR1 is SEHNR, CDR2 FQNEAQ, per germline (reference sequence). CDR3 loop: CASTFGGANNEQFF. The CDR3 bases are TGTGCCAGCACCTTCGGGGGGGCCAACAATGAGCAGTTCTTC.

The chain joins TRBV5-1 to TRBJ2-3; TRBD2 matches 10 bases. The junction had 5 bases not matched to a gene; V was cut back by 2 bases and J by 2 bases. CDR1 is SGHRS, CDR2 YFSETQ, per germline. This CDR3 has 16 amino acids. The CDR3 nucleotides are TGCGCCAGCAGCTTTAGCGGGGGGACCCCCACAGATACGCAGTATTTT. Translation: CASSFSGGTPTDTQYF. Using reference TRBV5-1 and TRBJ2-3 for the parts outside the CDR3, the full variable domain is KAGVTQTPRYLIKTRGQQVTLSCSPISGHRSVSWYQQTPGQGLQFLFEYFSETQRNKGNFPGRFSGRQFSNSRSEMNVSTLELGDSALYLCASSFSGGTPTDTQYFGPGTRLTVL.

The gene calls are TRBV2 and TRBJ2-7; TRBD2 matches 12 bases. The length of the CDR3 is 13 residues. Per the germline V gene, CDR1 is SNHLY and CDR2 is FYNNEI. V dropped 8 bases and J dropped 6; count of bases not matched to a gene: 5. The CDR3 loop reads CASGLAGYGEQYF. The DNA for the CDR3 is TGTGCCAGCGGACTAGCGGGATACGGCGAGCAGTACTTC.

The rearrangement links TRBV19 to TRBJ2-3; 13 positions match TRBD2. The ends lost 7 bases at V and 0 bases at J; junction bases unmatched: 7. The CDR3 has 17 amino acids. Germline V gene lookup returns CDR1 LNHDA and CDR2 SQIVND (reference sequence). CDR3 amino acids: CASNQGLAGISTDTQYF. In DNA, the CDR3 is TGTGCCAGTAATCAGGGACTAGCGGGGATTAGCACAGATACGCAGTATTTT.

The chain couples TRBV6-5 to TRBJ2-7, with 8 bases lining up with TRBD1. Unmatched junction bases numbered 6, after V lost 3 bases and J lost 2 bases. The CDR3 covers 15 residues. Germline V gene lookup returns CDR1 MNHEY and CDR2 SVGAGI. The CDR3 sequence is CASSYGATGAYEQYF. DNA of the CDR3: TGTGCCAGCAGTTATGGGGCGACAGGGGCCTACGAGCAGTACTTC.

The chain carries TRBV19 and TRBJ2-5; 11 bases line up with TRBD1. In germline, CDR1 is LNHDA, CDR2 SQIVND (reference sequence). CDR3 size: 14 residues. Germline trimming cut 4 bases from V and 5 bases from J; bases unmatched to any gene: 3. DNA of the CDR3: TGTGCCAGTAGTACCGGGACAGGGGGGGAGACCCAGTACTTC. Its protein product is CASSTGTGGETQYF.

With respect to this clone: At one of its ends the junction is not consistent with the germline gene, which may arise from a read error. The chain has TRBV29-1 and TRBJ2-3; D is perhaps TRBD2 (5 bases). Germline CDR1 is SQVTM and CDR2 is ANQGSEA. The CDR3 sequence is 14 residues long. The DNA of the CDR3 is TGCAGCGTTGAAGATAGCGCGAATAGGTTACTCGTGTCTTTT. Encoded protein: CSVEDSANRLLVSF.

The chain joins TRBV25-1 to TRBJ1-6; perhaps TRBD1 as D (5 bases). Deletions cut 6 bases from V and 5 bases from J, with 14 bases between. Germline CDR1 and CDR2: MGHDK and SYGVNS. The CDR3 totals 15 residues. CDR3 DNA sequence: TGTGCCAGCAGCCCCCGGGGACTCCATAATTCACCCCTCCACTTT. It encodes CASSPRGLHNSPLHF.

This chain joins TRBV19 and TRBJ1-2; 9 bases align to TRBD1. The germline gives CDR1 LNHDA, CDR2 SQIVND (reference sequence). The CDR3 runs to 16 residues. J gave up 7 bases and V 6 bases, and 15 bases lay outside the gene matches. This CDR3 reads CASSQETTGGWAGYTF. CDR3 DNA: TGTGCCAGTAGCCAAGAGACGACAGGGGGTTGGGCTGGCTACACCTTC.

The CDR3 protein is CASSVQGGSYEQYF. The CDR3 coding sequence is TGTGCCAGCAGTGTACAGGGAGGGTCCTACGAGCAGTACTTC. V usage is TRBV6-1 and J usage is TRBJ2-7, with a weak D call TRBD2 (7 bases). Germline CDR1 MNHNS, CDR2 SASEGT. The CDR3 length is 14 residues. Trimming shortened V by 4 bases and J by 1 base, and 11 bases separated the two germline ends.